Each of the 25 T cell receptor beta chains below was sequenced from the same sample in a study of T cells in Graves' hyperthyroidism and ophthalmopathy. Amplified TCR beta CDR3 regions came from RNA transcripts. TCR CDR3 underwent first-round RT-PCR with the HTBI primer set. TCRdb analysed the multiplex PCR reads with MiXCR anew, one entry per CDR3 protein. This sample has 350,000 to 400,000 distinct CDR3 sequences; about 15% occur once, and the top ten carry 30% to 35%. The specimen sequenced was blood. These receptors all come from a woman under 40 with Graves' hyperthyroidism.

This sequence joins TRBV12-3 or TRBV12-4 and TRBJ2-7; TRBD1 matches 9 bases. There are 15 residues in the CDR3. Losses at the gene ends were 5 bases for V and 2 bases for J; bases not matched to a gene: 7. The CDR3 nucleotides are TGTGCCAGCAGTCCGGGACAGGGAGTCACCTACGAGCAGTACTTC. Protein sequence: CASSPGQGVTYEQYF.

This clonotype was seen a handful of times. Given a much more abundant clone one base away, this may be a read error. The chain couples TRBV28 to TRBJ1-1, with no clear D. Germline V gene sequence: CDR1 MDHEN, CDR2 SYDVKM. V was shortened by 6 bases and J by 3 bases, with 8 bases between the two germline ends. This CDR3 region has 12 residues. In DNA form, the CDR3 reads TGTGCCAGCAGCGAGAGGTACACTGAAGCTTTCTTT. Translation gives CASSERYTEAFF.

This clonotype was picked up many times. This rearrangement joins TRBV27 to TRBJ2-1; maybe TRBD2 (6 bases). The CDR3 extends over 16 amino acids. Trimming took off 1 base at V and 3 bases at J, with 13 bases between the two ends. CDR1 MNHEY and CDR2 SMNVEV come from the germline V gene (reference sequence). The chain's CDR3 is CASSLLVGGHYNEQFF. CDR3 sequence (DNA): TGTGCCAGCAGTTTATTAGTGGGAGGCCACTACAATGAGCAGTTCTTC.

This clonotype was recorded many times. The V and J genes are TRBV28 and TRBJ2-7; a possible D gene is TRBD2 (11 bases). The V end lost 5 bases, the J end lost 2 bases, and 34 bases lay between the germline ends. CDR1 is MDHEN and CDR2 is SYDVKM in the germline V gene. The CDR3 has 21 amino acids. The CDR3 DNA is TGTGCCAGCAGTCCCGGGACAGGGGTTTTAGGCTTTAGCGGGAGGGCCTACGAGCAGTACTTC. Its protein is CASSPGTGVLGFSGRAYEQYF.

The V call is TRBV9, the J call TRBJ1-2; D is perhaps TRBD1 (5 bases). V gave up 4 bases and J gave up 3 bases, with 22 bases separating them. Germline V CDR1 and CDR2: SGDLS, YYNGEE. This CDR3 is built from 17 residues. CDR3 amino acids: CASSQDPLRQPHYGYTF. The DNA for the CDR3 is TGTGCCAGCAGCCAAGATCCCTTGAGACAGCCCCACTATGGCTACACCTTC.

This chain uses TRBV19 with TRBJ1-4; the D gene is possibly TRBD1 (6 bases). Trimming removed 9 bases from V and 7 bases from J, with 18 bases in between. This CDR3 has 14 amino acids. Germline V gene sequence: CDR1 LNHDA, CDR2 SQIVND (reference sequence). CDR3 region: CASTNTGKLEKLFF. The CDR3 DNA reads TGTGCCAGCACCAATACAGGGAAGCTTGAAAAACTGTTTTTT.

The V call is TRBV9, the J call TRBJ2-6; D remains ambiguous. This CDR3 contains 16 residues. V was cut by 0 bases and J by 0 bases, with 7 bases left in between. Germline CDR1 and CDR2: SGDLS and YYNGEE. In DNA, the CDR3 is TGTGCCAGCAGCGTAGTCCGATCCTCTGGGGCCAACGTCCTGACTTTC. It translates to CASSVVRSSGANVLTF.

This clonotype occurred many times. V gene TRBV3-1 combines with J gene TRBJ2-1; D may correspond to TRBD1 or TRBD2 (6 bases each). From germline, CDR1 is LGHDT and CDR2 YNNKEL (reference sequence). This CDR3 contains 17 residues. Between the trimmed V and J ends, which lost 1 base and 4 bases, there was a span of 17 bases. Written as DNA, the CDR3 is TGTGCCAGCAGCCAAGTTAGGTGGGGGGCGTCTTACAATGAGCAGTTCTTC. Translating it yields CASSQVRWGASYNEQFF.

The rearrangement links TRBV25-1 to TRBJ1-5; no clear D. Trimming took 8 bases from V and 4 from J, leaving 9 bases between them. The germline gives CDR1 MGHDK, CDR2 SYGVNS. The CDR3 has 12 residues. The CDR3 sequence: CASDPTNQPQHF. CDR3 coding DNA: TGTGCCAGCGACCCAACGAATCAGCCCCAGCATTTT.

The V and J genes are TRBV5-1 and TRBJ2-3; a possible D gene is TRBD1 (6 bases). The V end lost 3 bases, the J end lost 1 base, and 6 bases lay between the germline ends. CDR3 length: 13 residues. Germline CDR1 is SGHRS and CDR2 is YFSETQ. In DNA, the CDR3 is TGCGCCAGCAGCTGGACAGGCACAGATACGCAGTATTTT. Its protein is CASSWTGTDTQYF. Supplemented by reference TRBV5-1 and TRBJ2-3, the full variable domain reads KAGVTQTPRYLIKTRGQQVTLSCSPISGHRSVSWYQQTPGQGLQFLFEYFSETQRNKGNFPGRFSGRQFSNSRSEMNVSTLELGDSALYLCASSWTGTDTQYFGPGTRLTVL.

This clonotype has at least ten counts. The V gene is TRBV11-2, the J gene TRBJ2-1, with 8 positions matching TRBD2. Germline CDR1 reads SGHAT; CDR2 reads FQNNGV. This CDR3 has 17 residues. The V gene end was trimmed by 3 bases and the J gene end by 5 bases; junction bases not matched to a gene: 12. Here the CDR3 reads CASSLGTLAGPHNEQFF. The CDR3 nucleotides are TGTGCCAGCAGCTTGGGGACGTTAGCGGGACCTCACAATGAGCAGTTCTTC.

Comments on this clonotype: A junction boundary mismatches the germline segment, possibly from a read error. The chain recombines TRBV10-3 with TRBJ2-1; 7 bases match TRBD2. Germline V gene lookup returns CDR1 ENHRY and CDR2 SYGVKD. The CDR3 has 15 residues. CDR3 sequence (DNA): TGTGCCAGCAGTTGGGGCGGGAGCCCCTACAATGAGCAGTTCTTC. Translating gives CASSWGGSPYNEQFF.

The chain links TRBV5-4 to TRBJ2-2, with 13 bases identical to TRBD2. The V and J ends lost 3 bases and 6 bases, in that order; junction bases with no gene match: 2. Germline CDR1 reads SGHNT; CDR2 reads YYREEE (reference sequence). There are 15 residues in the CDR3. CDR3 nucleotide sequence: TGTGCCAGCAGCTCGGGACTAGCGGGACCCGGGGAGCTGTTTTTT. Translation: CASSSGLAGPGELFF.

This clonotype has a count of ten or more. The rearrangement joins TRBV5-1 to TRBJ2-1; TRBD2 matches at 8 bases. Unmatched junction bases numbered 11, after V lost 4 bases and J lost 5 bases. Looked up from germline, CDR1 is SGHRS and CDR2 is YFSETQ. This CDR3 contains 16 residues. The CDR3 DNA reads as TGCGCCAGCAGCCCGGCTGGTCTAGCGGGTAACAATGAGCAGTTCTTC. It specifies CASSPAGLAGNNEQFF.

This clonotype was observed a handful of times. The J gene is TRBJ1-6, the V gene TRBV9, with 8 bases identical to TRBD1. V shed 3 bases, J shed 8 bases, and the junction held 13 bases outside the gene matches. The CDR3 is made up of 17 amino acids. Per germline, CDR1 SGDLS and CDR2 YYNGEE. The CDR3 nucleotides are TGTGCCAGCAGCGGCACTGAAGGACAGGGTTTCGATTCACCCCTCCACTTT. Translated: CASSGTEGQGFDSPLHF.

Of note for this clonotype: A read error is possible here, since a much larger clone lies one base away. This chain links TRBV6-4 with TRBJ2-7, with D unclear. The CDR3 loop spans 13 amino acids. CDR1 MRHNA and CDR2 SNTAGT come from the germline V gene. Trimming left V 7 bases short and J 3 bases short, with 13 bases between. CDR3 amino acids: CASMEIQSYEQYF. CDR3 in DNA: TGTGCCAGCATGGAGATACAGAGCTACGAGCAGTACTTC.

The chain combines TRBV7-3 with TRBJ1-1; TRBD1 aligns across 10 bases. Germline V gives CDR1 SGHTA, CDR2 FQGTGA. Trimming removed 8 bases from V and 3 bases from J; junction bases left unmatched: 6. This CDR3 has 14 amino acids. In DNA form, the CDR3 reads TGTGCCAGCTCCAAGGGACAGGGGTACACTGAAGCTTTCTTT. As protein: CASSKGQGYTEAFF.

The table lists this clonotype with many counts. This rearrangement joins TRBV20-1 to TRBJ2-3; tentative D call: TRBD1 (5 bases). Germline V gene sequence: CDR1 DFQATT, CDR2 SNEGSKA (reference sequence). The CDR3 is 16 amino acids. Trimming shortened V by 3 bases and J by 5 bases, and 21 bases separated the two germline ends. CDR3 nucleotides: TGCAGTGCTAGGGGGCTCCCGGGTGGGGTTGGAGATACGCAGTATTTT. It yields the protein CSARGLPGGVGDTQYF.

This clonotype was counted only a few times. The chain employs TRBV27 and TRBJ2-7, with 7 nucleotides matching TRBD1. The CDR3 spans 17 residues. The J segment lost 2 bases and the V segment lost 1 base, leaving 11 bases of the junction unmatched. Germline V gene data show CDR1 as MNHEY and CDR2 as SMNVEV (reference sequence). The CDR3 loop is CASSLYGGQLLAYEQYF. Here the CDR3 DNA reads TGTGCCAGCAGTTTATATGGGGGACAGCTGCTAGCCTACGAGCAGTACTTC.

The gene calls are TRBV24-1 and TRBJ1-2; D gene ambiguous. This CDR3 region has 13 residues. Germline CDR1 reads KGHDR; CDR2 reads SFDVKD. The ends were cut back, 9 bases at V and 13 bases at J, with 23 bases in the middle. CDR3 sequence: CATGSLSASWATF. The CDR3 nucleotides read TGTGCCACCGGATCCCTGTCCGCTTCCTGGGCCACCTTC.

Only a few counts were recorded for this clonotype. The chain has TRBV18 and TRBJ1-3; D possibly corresponds to TRBD1 (5 bases). V gave up 0 bases and J gave up 7 bases, with 16 bases separating them. Germline V gene sequence: CDR1 KGHSH, CDR2 LQKENI. This CDR3 region has 16 residues. The CDR3 is CASSPPKQGLGNTIYF. In DNA, the CDR3 is TGTGCCAGCTCACCACCGAAGCAGGGACTGGGGAACACCATATATTTT.

V and J are TRBV6-1 and TRBJ2-1; 12 bases match TRBD2. This CDR3 is 15 amino acids long. V gave up 7 bases and J gave up 8 bases; unmatched junction bases: 9. Germline V gives CDR1 MNHNS, CDR2 SASEGT. The CDR3 region is CASTYGLAGNYEQFF. The CDR3 DNA reads TGTGCCAGCACCTACGGACTAGCGGGGAACTATGAGCAGTTCTTC.

The chain links TRBV27 to TRBJ1-1, with 7 bases matching TRBD1. Trimming at V came to 6 bases and at J to 5 bases, leaving 18 bases not matched to a gene. The CDR3 consists of 17 residues. In germline, CDR1 is MNHEY, CDR2 SMNVEV (reference sequence). The CDR3 region has the DNA TGTGCCAGCAGGCCAGGCGGGGGGAGAGGGGGCAGGACTGAAGCTTTCTTT. It codes for CASRPGGGRGGRTEAFF.

CDR3 bases: TGTGCCACCAGCAGAGGACAGGGGTTCCGCTACAATGAGCAGTTCTTC. It specifies CATSRGQGFRYNEQFF. The chain recombines TRBV15 with TRBJ2-1, with 8 bases that match TRBD1. In germline, CDR1 is LNHNV, CDR2 YYDKDF (reference sequence). With V trimmed by 1 base and J by 3 bases, 5 bases remained unmatched. CDR3 length: 16 amino acids.

This clonotype appeared many times. The gene calls are TRBV20-1 and TRBJ2-7; a possible D gene is TRBD1 (5 bases). V lost 5 bases, J lost 5 bases, and 19 bases lay in between. Germline V gene data show CDR1 as DFQATT and CDR2 as SNEGSKA (reference sequence). CDR3 length equals 14 residues. DNA of the CDR3: TGCAGTGCTCTTCAAGCCAGGGATGGCCACGAGCAGTACTTC. Translating gives CSALQARDGHEQYF.